These 7 T cell receptor beta chains share one sample of origin, sequenced in a study of CXCR3-negative and CXCR3-positive naive CD8 T cells. The study made its TRB cDNA libraries by 5' RACE, adding UMI labels. TCRdb re-called the 5' RACE reads and shows each CDR3 protein once, DNA omitted. The sample's table shows about 62,000 distinct CDR3 sequences. Sequenced input: naive CXCR3- CD8+ T cells from blood. Subset denoted: CD45RO-CCR7+CD27+CD95- naive CD8+ T cells lacking CXCR3 (TNR3-). These receptors were taken from a human donor in good health. Some clones in this sample may be carry-over from other donors' samples.

The J gene is TRBJ1-1, the V gene TRBV20-1. This CDR3 has 11 residues. Germline CDR1 DFQATT, CDR2 SNEGSKA (reference sequence). CDR3 protein: CSARMGTEAFF.

The chain has TRBV15 and TRBJ2-7. Germline CDR1 LNHNV, CDR2 YYDKDF (reference sequence). The CDR3 is 15 residues long. This CDR3 is CATSRDLDQAYEQYF.

V is TRBV6-1 and J is TRBJ2-7; TCRdb returns TRBD2, unconfirmable since there is no DNA. The CDR3 loop spans 13 amino acids. Per germline, CDR1 MNHNS and CDR2 SASEGT. The CDR3 is CASNWEAVYEQYF.

This sequence joins TRBV29-1 and TRBJ2-1; the TCRdb D gene call, TRBD1, has no DNA to confirm it. Germline V gene data show CDR1 as SQVTM and CDR2 as ANQGSEA. The CDR3 sequence is 13 residues long. The CDR3 protein is CSVETDSYNEQFF.

The chain employs TRBV12-3 or TRBV12-4 and TRBJ2-2; the TCRdb call, TRBD1, lacks DNA for checking. The CDR3 runs to 17 residues. CDR3 loop: CASSITTGTANTGELFF.

V usage is TRBV20-1 and J usage is TRBJ1-1; the D call from TCRdb, TRBD1, cannot be confirmed without DNA. The length of the CDR3 is 16 residues. The V gene's germline CDR1 is DFQATT and CDR2 SNEGSKA (reference sequence). The CDR3 sequence is CSARPKTGDMNTEAFF.

The J gene is TRBJ2-5, the V gene TRBV15; as DNA is missing, the TRBD2 call by TCRdb cannot be tested. This CDR3 contains 15 residues. Germline V CDR1 and CDR2: LNHNV, YYDKDF (reference sequence). CDR3 loop: CATSRPERGEETQYF. The full variable domain, completed using reference TRBV15 and TRBJ2-5, is DAMVIQNPRYQVTQFGKPVTLSCSQTLNHNVMYWYQQKSSQAPKLLFHYYDKDFNNEADTPDNFQSRRPNTSFCFLDIRSPGLGDTAMYLCATSRPERGEETQYFGPGTRLLVL.